This TCR beta chain emerged from a study of cytomegalovirus exposure and HLA in healthy donors (dated by TCRdb to 2016 to 2017). Describing the broader study: In an earlier analysis of several hundred of the donors, under 300 Gb of sequence data and 100 million or so unique TCR beta sequences from about 180 million T cells were reported. An early release that covered fewer than 800 HLA-typed donors contained 300 to 350 gigabases of sequencing data and 70 million to 100 million unique TCR sequences. Of the roughly 400 genotyped donors, 81% fell in the genetic ancestry cluster associated with self-reported Caucasian donors. The aim of the study was to test whether cataloging public T cell receptors could identify signatures of past pathogen exposure. The T cell repertoires of 670 or so subjects were profiled by immunosequencing and related to cytomegalovirus serostatus. Besides the first cohort of under 700 subjects, a separate validation cohort made up of about 120 different subjects was used. To predict cytomegalovirus infection status, the study combined high-throughput TCR immunosequencing, statistical association of individual TCRs with disease status, and machine learning. A later analysis re-analyzed previously published TCR beta repertoires from approximately 700 donors and added high-resolution HLA genotyping to study TCR occurrence patterns. In the later analysis, no new phenotypic data were used to find candidate immune exposures; instead, reliance was placed on TCR beta sequences and their occurrence across donors. To decide whether each TCR beta V gene segment behaved as functional or pseudogenic, an earlier analysis of some 600 of the donors relied on high-throughput TCR beta sequencing. Alongside the repertoire data, information on donor age, sex, ethnicity and CMV serostatus was compiled. A later genetic analysis took genome-wide SNP genotypes for about 65% of the 666 donors and used that subset as a discovery cohort. All discovery cohort repertoires had been generated on a single sequencing platform. Both class I and class II loci were covered by HLA typing, at four-digit resolution. Typing coverage varied by locus: roughly 629-640 donors for A, B, C, DRB1 and DQB1; 500 to 550 for DQA1; 606 for DPA1; 450 to 480 for DPB1. Several DR-DQ haplotypes were handled as single units for association and clustering because linkage in the cohort was strong. On average, approximately 250,000 unique TCR beta nucleotide sequences were sequenced per donor among 398 genotyped donors of the cohort, with 15% to 20% of those sequences being non-productive.

The method behind the library was the immunoSEQ multiplex PCR assay. For the multiplex PCR, a mixture combining 60 forward primers for TCR Vbeta segments and 13 reverse primers for TCR Jbeta segments was used. The CDR3 region of rearranged TCR beta genes was amplified from genomic DNA by a multiplex PCR assay. The Illumina HiSeq System was used to sequence the amplified TCR beta libraries as 87-base-pair reads. In the authors' own workflow: Across the roughly 670 repertoires, a later analysis counted approximately 83 million unique TCR beta chains, 9.5 million to 12 million of which were shared by at least two donors. A nearest-neighbor algorithm error-corrected the raw reads and collapsed the reads into unique sequences, merging closely related sequences to remove PCR and sequencing errors. CDR3 sequences were aligned to IMGT reference sequences to assign V, D and J gene segments. Each retained sequence needed at least a six-nucleotide match to both a V gene segment and a J gene segment. A rearrangement was called productive if the CDR3 had no stop codons and remained in frame with V and J, and every other rearrangement was called non-productive. Following IMGT convention, CDR3 was defined as the stretch from the second conserved V-encoded cysteine up to the conserved J-encoded phenylalanine. The earlier analysis of a few hundred of the donors excluded any sequence lacking an unambiguous match to a single V gene segment. In an earlier analysis of 587 of the donors, V segments were called functional above 56.7% productive rearrangements and were called segregating when the between-donor standard deviation exceeded 5%. To diagnose cytomegalovirus status from the catalog of TCR beta chain sequences, a statistical classification framework was built. In a later analysis, TCR nucleotide sequences were compared against IMGT/GENE-DB human TR gene sequences so that V and J genes could be assigned. The TCRdist pipeline was used in a later analysis to assign CDR3 sequences and most-parsimonious VDJ recombination scenarios. In a later analysis, every TCR beta chain was defined by the combination of its CDR3 amino acid sequence and its V-gene family, and reads without a unique V-gene family were dropped. To address suspected cross-contamination and a sequencing artifact, a later analysis removed several hundred highly shared, low-generation-probability nucleotide sequences. In a later analysis, a clonal expansion index for each public chain was calculated from normalized within-repertoire ranks of inferred template counts. In a later analysis, generation probabilities were computed using a VDJ recombination model fitted to out-of-frame rearrangements, and the results were checked against IGoR. In a later analysis, TCR-TCR, TCR-HLA and TCR-CMV co-occurrence was scored with hypergeometric tests, and a repertoire-size bias correction was applied to TCR pairs. In a later analysis, false discovery rates were estimated by permuting HLA or CMV assignments 20 times. A later analysis grouped co-occurring TCRs with DBSCAN, adding TCRdist sequence similarity when clustering within HLA-allele-positive subsets. Co-occurrence clustering excluded repertoires with fewer than 30,000 or more than 120,000 public chains, plus five with anomalous nucleotide sharing. The table comes from immuneACCESS by way of TCRdb, which keeps in-frame sequences with V and J called. Part of the clones is missing from these tables; in studies checked, under half for an unresolved V gene and the rest for unknown reasons. V and J calls plus clone size are reproduced from that table; the DNA served to infer D and trimming. Counted in this sample were roughly 98,000 clones; about 80% of them appeared once. Of the sample, more than 1.5% falls within the top ten clones.

CDR1 and CDR2, looked up from the germline V gene, are SGHTA and FQGNSA. Ends trimmed: V by 0 bases, J by 8 bases; bases unmatched to a gene: 7. Inclusive of the bounding cysteine and phenylalanine, the CDR3 is 17 residues long. Of all the DNA, just the CDR3 is kept, 51 bases in frame from base 1. This clone occurred a few times. It lacks a known antigen. Base qualities were left out, and no much larger clone turns up one base away. The study at large found these results: Sequencing depth was assumed to be roughly uniform across donors in the presence/absence analyses, though that assumption may not hold. The earlier analysis of about 600 of the donors excluded roughly 16 rarely observed V segments, including chromosome 9 orphons, because counts were too low. In vitro tests confirmed that a few of the cytomegalovirus-associated TCR beta chains recognize cytomegalovirus antigens. Broadly in line with IMGT annotations, most TCR beta V segments showed up in productive rearrangements about 87% or about 30% of the time in an earlier analysis of approximately 640 of the donors. In a later analysis, HLA-associated TCR beta chains showed more clonal expansion and lower generation probabilities than non-associated chains that were equally common. The sequencing pipeline was judged likely to have produced a cluster of highly shared sequence variants as a technical artifact. For the cohort, immune exposure information was limited to CMV serostatus. Some IMGT-functional V segments, including TRBV6-2 and TRBV6-3, could not be told apart with the 87-base-pair reads, so those segments were excluded. Cytomegalovirus status was reported to be diagnosed by the classifier with high specificity and sensitivity in both the original and validation cohorts. The authors suggested that the approach could potentially be extended to other disease states and immunological phenotypes. A further reported finding was that TCR beta sequences accurately predicted the HLA-A and HLA-B alleles for most subjects in the first cohort. According to a later analysis, most CMV-associated TCR beta chains appeared to be HLA-restricted, and the HLA associations seemed to be driven largely by CMV exposure. V-gene and J-gene trimming of TCR beta chains was associated with a missense DCLRE1C variant in a later genetic analysis, and the association was replicated in an independent cohort. When HLA alleles, especially DR and DQ, strongly co-occurred, attributing TCR associations to individual alleles was difficult. A total of around 150 TCR beta chains were listed by the study as associated with cytomegalovirus. In a later analysis, over 15,000 TCR beta sequences were associated with specific HLA alleles at a false discovery rate of 0.05. HLA typing was unavailable for some donors at each locus, so association tests used only the typed subset. Most TCR sequences were seen in very few donors, while some public TCRs were found in many individuals. In a later genetic analysis, fewer N-insertions in productive TCRs were reported among donors in an Asian-associated ancestry cluster than the roughly 700-donor mean. Correlated functional status among segregating V segments might be attributable to linkage disequilibrium, but an unknown experimental factor could not be ruled out. In a later analysis, TCR association rates were found to vary across HLA loci, with the most associated TCRs seen for DRB1 alleles and the fewest for HLA-C alleles. According to a later analysis, parvovirus B19, influenza, CMV and Epstein-Barr virus appeared linked to several top co-occurrence clusters. Only TCR beta chains were sequenced in this cohort, and the absence of alpha or paired-chain data limited detectable features.

The cohort consisted of 600 to 700 healthy bone marrow donors. At the time of sampling, every cohort member was nominally healthy, though immune exposures that went unrecorded were likely present. The donor tested CMV seronegative and was one of the 352 seronegative cohort members. Each donor provided a peripheral blood sample, and peripheral blood mononuclear cells were used for TCR beta sequencing. The Qiagen DNeasy Blood Extraction Kit was used to extract genomic DNA from the blood cell samples. This sequence uses TRBV7-2 and TRBJ2-1; 13 bases in the junction line up with TRBD2. This receptor was identified in a man aged 40-55 years in good health and CMV-seronegative. The source material was PBMCs. The sequence in DNA is TGTGCCAGCAGCTTAGCGCACGGGACTAGCGGGGTCGATGAGCAGTTCTTC. This codes for CASSLAHGTSGVDEQFF. Where the CDR3 stops, the reference TRBV7-2 and TRBJ2-1 genes take over; the full variable domain is GAGVSQSPSNKVTEKGKDVELRCDPISGHTALYWYRQSLGQGLEFLIYFQGNSAPDKSGLPSDRFSAERTGGSVSTLTIQRTQQEDSAVYLCASSLAHGTSGVDEQFFGPGTRLTVL.